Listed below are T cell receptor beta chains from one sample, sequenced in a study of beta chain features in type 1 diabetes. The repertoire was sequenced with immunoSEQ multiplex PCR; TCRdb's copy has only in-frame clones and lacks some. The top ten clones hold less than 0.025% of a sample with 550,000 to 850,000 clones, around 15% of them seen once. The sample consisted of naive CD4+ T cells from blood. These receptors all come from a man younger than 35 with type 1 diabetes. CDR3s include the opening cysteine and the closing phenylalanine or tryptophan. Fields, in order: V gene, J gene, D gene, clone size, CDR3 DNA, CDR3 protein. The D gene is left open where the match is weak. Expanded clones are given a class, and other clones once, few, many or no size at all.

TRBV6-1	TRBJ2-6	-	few	TGTGCCAGCAGTGGAGTGCAGGGTGCTTCCTCTGGGGCCAACGTCCTGACTTTC	CASSGVQGASSGANVLTF
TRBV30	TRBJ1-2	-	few	TGTGCCTGGAGTGTAGGGGCAGGGGATGGCTACACCTTC	CAWSVGAGDGYTF
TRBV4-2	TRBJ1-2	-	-	TGTGCCAGCAGCCCGGGCCTGGACTATGGCTACACCTTC	CASSPGLDYGYTF
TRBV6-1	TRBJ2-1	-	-	TGTGCCAGCATTCCTAGGGGCGGGAACAATGAGCAGTTCTTC	CASIPRGGNNEQFF
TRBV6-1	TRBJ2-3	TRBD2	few	TGTGCCAGCAGCCTGGGGAGGGCCACAGATACGCAGTATTTT	CASSLGRATDTQYF
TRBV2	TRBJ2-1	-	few	TGTGCCAGCAGAGGTGGGCAGTTCGACAATGAGCAGTTCTTC	CASRGGQFDNEQFF
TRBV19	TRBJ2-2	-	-	TGTGCCAGTAAAAGGGGCTATGACACCGGGGAGCTGTTTTTT	CASKRGYDTGELFF
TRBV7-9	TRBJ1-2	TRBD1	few	TGTGCCAGCAGCCTAAAAGACAGGGTGGATGGCTACACCTTC	CASSLKDRVDGYTF
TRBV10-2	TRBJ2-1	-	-	TGCGCCAGCAGTGAGGGCATATACAATGAGCAGTTCTTC	CASSEGIYNEQFF
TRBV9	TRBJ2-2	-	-	TGTGCCAGCAGCGTAGATTTCACCGGGGAGCTGTTTTTT	CASSVDFTGELFF
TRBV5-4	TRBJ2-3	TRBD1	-	TGTGCCAGCAGCTTGGGGGGGACAGGGTTTGGCACAGATACGCAGTATTTT	CASSLGGTGFGTDTQYF
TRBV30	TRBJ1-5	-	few	TGTGCCTGGAGTGTGGAGGGTACACAGCCCCAGCATTTT	CAWSVEGTQPQHF
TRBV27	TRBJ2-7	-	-	TGTGCCAGCAGAGGCGGCGGGACGGATACCTACGAGCAGTACTTC	CASRGGGTDTYEQYF
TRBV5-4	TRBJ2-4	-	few	TGTGCCAGCAGCTTGGAGGGTCTCATTCAGTACTTC	CASSLEGLIQYF
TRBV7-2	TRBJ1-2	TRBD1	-	TGTGCCAGCAGCTTCGAGACAGGGGACGGCTACACCTTC	CASSFETGDGYTF
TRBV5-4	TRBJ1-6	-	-	TGTGCCAGCAGCTTGCAGCTCGGGGAGAATTCACCCCTCCACTTT	CASSLQLGENSPLHF
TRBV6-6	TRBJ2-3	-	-	TGTGCCAGCAGTTCAACAGGGATCGATACGCAGTATTTT	CASSSTGIDTQYF
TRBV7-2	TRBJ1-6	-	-	TGTGCCAGCAGCTTAGTCGGCAGTTCTAATTCACCCCTCCACTTT	CASSLVGSSNSPLHF
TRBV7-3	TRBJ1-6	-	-	TGTGCCAGCAGCTTAGGGCAGGGTTTTAATTCACCCCTCCACTTT	CASSLGQGFNSPLHF
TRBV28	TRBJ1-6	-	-	TGTGCCAGCTTCAGCCCCAATTCACCCCTCCACTTT	CASFSPNSPLHF